The present T cell receptor (beta chain) was sequenced within a study of spatial heterogeneity in lung cancer. The V gene's germline CDR1 is GTSNPN and CDR2 SVGIG (reference sequence). This CDR3 comprises 12 residues. V was shortened by 3 bases and J by 7 bases, with 12 bases between the two germline ends. Noted time point: sample taken at primary tumor resection. Whole RNA came from tumor, nontumor lung or frozen PBMC and was sequenced without being sorted. A single record per CDR3 protein comes from TCRdb applying MiXCR to the 5' RACE reads. This sample has about 38,000 distinct CDR3 sequences, with under 7% found just once.

This specimen consisted of PBMCs, obtained at surgery. The TCR originated in a male donor with early-stage non-small cell lung cancer. The chain combines TRBV30 with TRBJ1-2; tentative D call: TRBD1 (5 bases). The CDR3 protein is CAWRDPQGGYTF. CDR3 DNA: TGTGCCTGGAGGGATCCGCAGGGTGGCTACACCTTC.